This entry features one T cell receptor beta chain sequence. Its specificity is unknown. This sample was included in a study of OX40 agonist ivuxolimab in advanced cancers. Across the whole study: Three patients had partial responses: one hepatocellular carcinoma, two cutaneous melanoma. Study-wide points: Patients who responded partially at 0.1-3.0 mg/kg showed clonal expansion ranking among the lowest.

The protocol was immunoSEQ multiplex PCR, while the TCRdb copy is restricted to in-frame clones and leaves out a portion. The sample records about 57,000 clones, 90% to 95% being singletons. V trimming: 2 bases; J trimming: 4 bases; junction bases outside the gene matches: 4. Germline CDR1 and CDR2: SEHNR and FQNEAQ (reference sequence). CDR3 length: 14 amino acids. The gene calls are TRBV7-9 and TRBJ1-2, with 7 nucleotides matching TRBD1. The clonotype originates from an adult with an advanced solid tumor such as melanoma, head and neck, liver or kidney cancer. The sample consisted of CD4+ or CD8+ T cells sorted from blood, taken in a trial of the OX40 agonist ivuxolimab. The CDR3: CASSLPQGSYGYTF. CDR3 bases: TGTGCCAGCAGCTTACCACAGGGGAGCTATGGCTACACCTTC.